This T cell receptor (beta chain) was recovered during a study of OX40 agonist ivuxolimab in advanced cancers. Study-level background: Ivuxolimab, an agonist antibody against OX40 (CD134), was given to patients. The diagnoses of dose-escalation patients were hepatocellular carcinoma, melanoma, renal cell or head and neck cancer.

V trimming: 5 bases; J trimming: 6 bases; junction bases outside the gene matches: 4. The CDR3 has 13 amino acids. Germline assignment: CDR1 SQVTM and CDR2 ANQGSEA. Study-wide findings and caveats: Compared with CD4+, CD8+ T cells on average had more expanded clones.

A remark on this clone: Its target is unknown.

TCRdb keeps only in-frame clones here, not all; method: immunoSEQ multiplex PCR. The data show about 64,000 clones, approximately 88% seen once. This chain links TRBV29-1 with TRBJ2-7, with 13 bases identical to TRBD2. This TCR was recovered from an adult with an advanced solid tumor such as melanoma, head and neck, liver or kidney cancer. The starting material was CD4+ or CD8+ T cells sorted from blood, obtained in a trial of the OX40 agonist ivuxolimab. In DNA, the CDR3 is TGCAGCGTTCCCGGGACTAGCGGGATCGAGCAGTACTTC. This translates into CSVPGTSGIEQYF.